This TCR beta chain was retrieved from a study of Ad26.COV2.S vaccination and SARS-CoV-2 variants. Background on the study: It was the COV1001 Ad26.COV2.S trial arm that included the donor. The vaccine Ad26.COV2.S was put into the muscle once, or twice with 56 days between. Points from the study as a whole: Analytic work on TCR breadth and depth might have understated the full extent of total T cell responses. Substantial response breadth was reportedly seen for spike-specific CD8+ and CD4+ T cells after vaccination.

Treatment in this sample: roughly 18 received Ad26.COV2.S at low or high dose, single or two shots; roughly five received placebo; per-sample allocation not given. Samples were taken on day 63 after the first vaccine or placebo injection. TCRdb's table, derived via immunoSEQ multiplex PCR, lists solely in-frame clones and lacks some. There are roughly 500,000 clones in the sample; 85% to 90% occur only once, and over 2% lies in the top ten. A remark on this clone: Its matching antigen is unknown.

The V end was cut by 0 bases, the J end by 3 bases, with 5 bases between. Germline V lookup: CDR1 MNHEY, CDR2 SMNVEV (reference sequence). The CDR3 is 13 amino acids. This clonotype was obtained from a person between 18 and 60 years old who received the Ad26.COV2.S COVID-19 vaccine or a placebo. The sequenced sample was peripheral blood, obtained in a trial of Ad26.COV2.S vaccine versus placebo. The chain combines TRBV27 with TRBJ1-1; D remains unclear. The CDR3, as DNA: TGTGCCAGCAGTTTATCCGACTACACTGAAGCTTTCTTT. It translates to CASSLSDYTEAFF.